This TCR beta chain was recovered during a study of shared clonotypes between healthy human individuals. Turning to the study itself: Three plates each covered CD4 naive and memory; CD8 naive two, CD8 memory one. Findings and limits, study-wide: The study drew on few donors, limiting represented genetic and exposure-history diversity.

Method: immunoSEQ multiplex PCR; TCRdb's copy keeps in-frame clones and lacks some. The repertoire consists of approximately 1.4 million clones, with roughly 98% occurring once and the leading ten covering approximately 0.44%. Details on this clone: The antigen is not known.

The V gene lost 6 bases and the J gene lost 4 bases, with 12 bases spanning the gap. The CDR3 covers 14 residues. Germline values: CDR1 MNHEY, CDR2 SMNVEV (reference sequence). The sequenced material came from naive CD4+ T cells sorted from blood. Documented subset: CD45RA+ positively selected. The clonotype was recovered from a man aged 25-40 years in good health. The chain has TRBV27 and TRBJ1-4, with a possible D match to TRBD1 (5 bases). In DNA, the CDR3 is TGTGCCAGCAGCCACGGGACTGTTAATGAAAAACTGTTTTTT. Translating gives CASSHGTVNEKLFF. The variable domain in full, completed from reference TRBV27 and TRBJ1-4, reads EAQVTQNPRYLITVTGKKLTVTCSQNMNHEYMSWYRQDPGLGLRQIYYSMNVEVTDKGDVPEGYKVSRKEKRNFPLILESPSPNQTSLYFCASSHGTVNEKLFFGSGTQLSVL.